This entry concerns a single T cell receptor beta chain. The data were obtained in a study of control samples from healthy donors and cancer patients. The data were produced by immunoSEQ multiplex PCR, yet TCRdb's version contains in-frame clones alone and is incomplete. The sample shows tens of thousands of clones, about 87% of them seen only once. The receptor comes from a woman aged 60-75 years with head and neck cancer. Sample: PBMCs.

CDR3 protein: CASSSSEGANYGYTF. The CDR3 nucleotides read TGTGCCAGCAGTTCTTCCGAGGGGGCTAACTATGGCTACACCTTC. The chain has TRBV28 and TRBJ1-2, with D maybe TRBD1 (6 bases). Germline V gives CDR1 MDHEN, CDR2 SYDVKM. The CDR3 sequence is 15 residues long. The V and J ends lost 4 bases and 0 bases respectively, with 12 bases between them.